The 25 T cell receptor beta chains below all came from one sample that was sequenced in a study of identical twins. TCRdb ran MiXCR on the 5' RACE reads and lists one entry per CDR3 protein. The table has hundreds of thousands of distinct CDR3 sequences, 9% to 15% seen once. The sample also formed part of further work on yellow fever vaccine responses in identical twins.

The sequencing sample was made of CD8+ T cells sorted from blood. Receptor source: a woman aged 18-29 years in good health.

This chain uses TRBV15 with TRBJ2-5; TRBD1 agrees at 7 bases. Per germline, CDR1 LNHNV and CDR2 YYDKDF (reference sequence). The CDR3 contains 17 residues. V lost 3 bases, J lost 1 base, and 11 bases stayed unmatched. The CDR3 here is CATSSGRDRGGQETQYF. In DNA form, the CDR3 reads TGTGCCACCAGCAGCGGCCGGGACAGAGGGGGCCAAGAGACCCAGTACTTC.

This clonotype was seen only a few times. CDR3 in DNA: TGTGCCAGCAGTCGAGGCGGGACAGGGGGCACCGGGGAGCTGTTTTTT. Amino acid sequence: CASSRGGTGGTGELFF. The rearrangement joins TRBV2 to TRBJ2-2; 11 bases align to TRBD1. Per germline, CDR1 SNHLY and CDR2 FYNNEI. CDR3 length: 16 residues. The V gene end was trimmed by 5 bases and the J gene end by 4 bases; junction bases not matched to a gene: 6.

The chain uses TRBV3-1 and TRBJ2-7; D is ambiguous. This CDR3 contains 16 residues. With 1 base removed from V and 4 bases from J, the gap between germline ends came to 17 bases. CDR1 is LGHDT, CDR2 YNNKEL, per germline (reference sequence). The CDR3 region has the DNA TGTGCCAGCAGCCAAGGCCATGCAGGTGTGGCTTACGAGCAGTACTTC. It codes for CASSQGHAGVAYEQYF.

This clonotype was seen many times. CDR3 in amino acids: CASSLGKNEQFF. The CDR3 coding sequence is TGTGCCAGCAGCTTGGGGAAAAATGAGCAGTTCTTC. The V and J genes are TRBV5-6 and TRBJ2-1; D remains unclear. Germline V CDR1 and CDR2: SGHDT, YYEEEE. Trimming pared 0 bases from V and 7 bases from J, leaving 5 bases between. CDR3 length: 12 amino acids.

This chain links TRBV20-1 with TRBJ2-7, with 15 bases fitting TRBD2. Germline assignment: CDR1 DFQATT and CDR2 SNEGSKA (reference sequence). The CDR3 is made up of 17 amino acids. The V and J ends lost 5 bases and 2 bases, in that order; junction bases with no gene match: 10. CDR3 sequence (DNA): TGCAGTGCTGGAGCCCGGACTAGCGGGGGGGCTACCTACGAGCAGTACGTC. This gives the protein CSAGARTSGGATYEQYV.

The table lists this clonotype with a few counts. The V call is TRBV7-8, the J call TRBJ2-7; the match to TRBD2 covers 12 bases. The CDR3 is 15 amino acids. V was pared by 4 bases and J by 4 bases, with 5 bases of the junction left unmatched. CDR1 and CDR2 (germline): SGHVS, FQNEAQ. The CDR3 bases are TGTGCCAGCAGCTCAGAACTAGCGGGAGGTTACGAGCAGTACTTC. Amino acids: CASSSELAGGYEQYF. Together with reference TRBV7-8 and TRBJ2-7, the CDR3 gives the full variable domain: GAGVSQSPRYKVAKRGQDVALRCDPISGHVSLFWYQQALGQGPEFLTYFQNEAQLDKSGLPSDRFFAERPEGSVSTLKIQRTQQEDSAVYLCASSSELAGGYEQYFGPGTRLTVT.

This clonotype was seen only a few times. V and J are TRBV7-2 and TRBJ1-4, with TRBD1 as a possible D gene (6 bases). Germline V CDR1 and CDR2: SGHTA, FQGNSA. With 6 bases removed from V and 12 bases from J, the gap between germline ends came to 14 bases. The CDR3 is 12 amino acids. Written as DNA, the CDR3 is TGTGCCAGCAGTCACAGGGCCGGGGAACTGTTTTTT. The encoded protein is CASSHRAGELFF.

The chain employs TRBV5-1 and TRBJ2-1; D call uncertain. CDR3 length: 13 residues. The V and J ends lost 0 bases and 11 bases respectively, with 12 bases between them. CDR1 SGHRS and CDR2 YFSETQ come from the germline V gene. The CDR3: CASSLAPVYKQFF. The CDR3, as DNA: TGCGCCAGCAGCTTGGCCCCGGTTTATAAGCAGTTCTTC. The full variable domain, in which reference TRBV5-1 and TRBJ2-1 provide the parts outside the CDR3, is KAGVTQTPRYLIKTRGQQVTLSCSPISGHRSVSWYQQTPGQGLQFLFEYFSETQRNKGNFPGRFSGRQFSNSRSEMNVSTLELGDSALYLCASSLAPVYKQFFGPGTRLTVL.

The rearrangement links TRBV19 to TRBJ1-5; TRBD1 matches at 7 bases. The CDR3 has 14 residues. The ends lost 5 bases at V and 6 bases at J; junction bases unmatched: 7. The germline V gene has CDR1 LNHDA and CDR2 SQIVND (reference sequence). CDR3 loop: CASSPGTEFQPQHF. The CDR3 coding sequence is TGTGCCAGTAGTCCAGGGACAGAATTTCAGCCCCAGCATTTT.

This clonotype turned up a few times. The chain carries TRBV6-2 or TRBV6-3 and TRBJ1-5; the match to TRBD1 covers 7 bases. The ends lost 8 bases at V and 0 bases at J; junction bases unmatched: 7. The CDR3 has 15 residues. Germline V CDR1 and CDR2: MNHEY, SVGEGT. The CDR3 DNA follows: TGTGCCAGCGGACGGGGACAGTATAGCAATCAGCCCCAGCATTTT. Protein sequence: CASGRGQYSNQPQHF.

This clonotype was seen more than once but under ten times. The J gene is TRBJ1-4, the V gene TRBV11-2; D might be TRBD1 (5 bases). The germline V and J ends were trimmed by 4 bases and 5 bases, with 14 bases remaining between them. The germline V gene has CDR1 SGHAT and CDR2 FQNNGV. This CDR3 contains 15 residues. The CDR3 spells CASSSEGVVNEKLFF. DNA of the CDR3: TGTGCCAGCAGCTCCGAAGGGGTTGTCAATGAAAAACTGTTTTTT.

There are a few counts of this clonotype. The chain carries TRBV10-2 and TRBJ2-5, with D possibly matching TRBD1 (5 bases). The V and J ends lost 3 bases and 5 bases respectively, with 13 bases between them. The CDR3 has 14 residues. From germline, CDR1 is WSHSY and CDR2 SAAADI. The CDR3 DNA reads as TGCGCCAGCAGTGAATGGGGCTTTAGTGAGACCCAGTACTTC. Residues: CASSEWGFSETQYF.

The rearrangement uses TRBV14 and TRBJ2-1; D might be TRBD1 (7 bases). The V gene's germline CDR1 is SGHDN and CDR2 FVKESK. V was cut by 1 base and J by 4 bases, with 14 bases left in between. The CDR3 loop spans 16 amino acids. The DNA for the CDR3 is TGTGCCAGCAGCCAAGGATCCCAGGGGGGATACAATGAGCAGTTCTTC. Residues: CASSQGSQGGYNEQFF.

This chain's CDR3 is CASSQFTTPETQYF. CDR3 nucleotides: TGTGCCAGCAGCCAGTTCACTACCCCGGAGACCCAGTACTTC. The V gene is TRBV27, the J gene TRBJ2-5; D unresolved. Trimming took 6 bases from V and 5 from J, leaving 16 bases between them. The CDR3 has 14 residues. Germline V gene lookup returns CDR1 MNHEY and CDR2 SMNVEV (reference sequence).

Notes on this clonotype: A read error may be the cause here, since a much bigger clone is one base away. The genes are TRBV6-2 or TRBV6-3 and TRBJ2-3; 12 bases are a match to TRBD1. Germline CDR1 and CDR2: MNHEY and SVGEGT. J was trimmed by 4 bases and V by 2 bases; bases with no gene match: 1. The length of the CDR3 is 15 residues. This CDR3 is CASSYGTGGADTQYF. For the CDR3, the DNA is TGTGCCAGCAGTTACGGGACAGGGGGCGCAGATACGCAGTATTTT.

In its sample, this clonotype was seen a few times. The gene calls are TRBV28 and TRBJ2-1, with D possibly being TRBD2 (6 bases). Germline CDR1 and CDR2: MDHEN and SYDVKM. The CDR3 has 15 residues. V was cut by 3 bases and J by 7 bases, with 16 bases left in between. The CDR3 sequence is CASSFRVGGLNEQFF. CDR3 DNA: TGTGCCAGCAGTTTCAGGGTGGGAGGCTTAAATGAGCAGTTCTTC. The full variable domain, with the rest looked up from reference TRBV28 and TRBJ2-1, is DVKVTQSSRYLVKRTGEKVFLECVQDMDHENMFWYRQDPGLGLRLIYFSYDVKMKEKGDIPEGYSVSREKKERFSLILESASTNQTSMYLCASSFRVGGLNEQFFGPGTRLTVL.

This clonotype showed up many times. This chain joins TRBV29-1 and TRBJ2-4; 12 bases are a match to TRBD1. V was pared by 4 bases and J by 3 bases, with 13 bases of the junction left unmatched. The CDR3 is made up of 18 amino acids. CDR1 is SQVTM and CDR2 is ANQGSEA in the germline V gene. CDR3 sequence (DNA): TGCAGCGTTGTGGGACAGGGGGCCTCGCGTTCTCTCAAAAACATTCAGTACTTC. Translating gives CSVVGQGASRSLKNIQYF.

This clonotype was recorded only once. V is TRBV28 and J is TRBJ2-7; 9 bases are a match to TRBD1. The CDR3 runs 16 residues. V shed 7 bases and J 0 bases; nucleotides not matched to a gene: 10. Per germline, CDR1 MDHEN and CDR2 SYDVKM. The CDR3 spells CASTWATGGSSYEQYF. CDR3 nucleotides: TGTGCCAGCACCTGGGCCACAGGGGGCTCCTCCTACGAGCAGTACTTC.

This clonotype was seen many times. V gene TRBV29-1 combines with J gene TRBJ1-1, with D unclear. Germline V gene sequence: CDR1 SQVTM, CDR2 ANQGSEA. Between the trimmed V and J ends, which lost 2 bases and 1 base, there was a span of 8 bases. CDR3 length: 13 amino acids. In DNA, the CDR3 is TGCAGCGTTGAATCGCCAGGGAACACTGAAGCTTTCTTT. It specifies CSVESPGNTEAFF.

This clonotype was picked up many times. The V gene is TRBV12-3 or TRBV12-4, the J gene TRBJ2-7; no firm D call. With 6 bases removed from V and 3 bases from J, the gap between germline ends came to 9 bases. The CDR3 extends over 12 amino acids. CDR3 protein: CASSPTYYEQYF. The DNA of the CDR3 is TGTGCCAGCAGCCCAACTTACTACGAGCAGTACTTC.

This clonotype was detected only a few times. This chain uses TRBV7-9 with TRBJ1-6; tentatively, D is TRBD1 (5 bases). V lost 1 base and J 10 bases, leaving 5 bases between the germline ends. CDR1 SEHNR and CDR2 FQNEAQ come from the germline V gene (reference sequence). The CDR3 is 12 residues long. CDR3: CASSLGTSPLHF. CDR3 nucleotides: TGTGCCAGCAGCTTAGGGACATCACCCCTCCACTTT. Full variable domain (rest looked up from reference TRBV7-9 and TRBJ1-6): DTGVSQNPRHKITKRGQNVTFRCDPISEHNRLYWYRQTLGQGPEFLTYFQNEAQLEKSRLLSDRFSAERPKGSFSTLEIQRTEQGDSAMYLCASSLGTSPLHFGNGTRLTVT.

This clonotype was observed a handful of times. The chain combines TRBV10-2 with TRBJ2-7; 7 nucleotides match TRBD1. The CDR3 has 13 residues. The junction had 6 bases not matched to a gene; V was cut back by 6 bases and J by 4 bases. CDR1 WSHSY and CDR2 SAAADI come from the germline V gene. The CDR3 is CASSDRAQYEQYV. Here the CDR3 DNA reads TGCGCCAGCAGCGACAGGGCCCAATACGAGCAGTACGTC.

This clonotype was found many times. This rearrangement joins TRBV5-1 to TRBJ2-1, with D tentatively TRBD1 or TRBD2 (5 bases each). The CDR3 is made up of 18 amino acids. Germline V gives CDR1 SGHRS, CDR2 YFSETQ. The V end was cut by 0 bases, the J end by 2 bases, with 18 bases between. The CDR3 bases are TGCGCCAGCAGCTTGGGGGGATGGGGGAGTAGGACCTACAATGAGCAGTTCTTC. Encoded protein: CASSLGGWGSRTYNEQFF.

The rearrangement uses TRBV27 and TRBJ2-3, with D hard to call. The CDR3 covers 15 residues. Per the germline V gene, CDR1 is MNHEY and CDR2 is SMNVEV (reference sequence). Trimming left V 4 bases short and J 0 bases short, with 11 bases between. The CDR3 DNA is TGTGCCAGCAGTTACCGGGCGCGGAGCACAGATACGCAGTATTTT. Its translation is CASSYRARSTDTQYF.

The chain recombines TRBV7-6 with TRBJ2-5; perhaps TRBD1 as D (6 bases). The V gene's germline CDR1 is SGHVS and CDR2 FNYEAQ. Trimming cost V 1 base and J 0 bases, with 9 bases left between them. The CDR3 loop spans 15 amino acids. CDR3: CASSLGPGDQETQYF. The CDR3 DNA follows: TGTGCCAGCAGCTTAGGTCCAGGGGACCAAGAGACCCAGTACTTC.